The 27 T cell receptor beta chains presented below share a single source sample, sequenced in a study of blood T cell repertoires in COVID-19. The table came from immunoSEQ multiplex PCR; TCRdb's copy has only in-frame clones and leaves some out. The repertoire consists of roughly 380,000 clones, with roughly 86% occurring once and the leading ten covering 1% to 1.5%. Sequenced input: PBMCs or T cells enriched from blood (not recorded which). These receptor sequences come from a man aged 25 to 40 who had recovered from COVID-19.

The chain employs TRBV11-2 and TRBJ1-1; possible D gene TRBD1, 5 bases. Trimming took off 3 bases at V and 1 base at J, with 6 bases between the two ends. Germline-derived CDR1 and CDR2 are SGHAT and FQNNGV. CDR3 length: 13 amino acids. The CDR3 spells CASSFGQNTEAFF. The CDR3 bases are TGTGCCAGCAGCTTCGGACAGAACACTGAAGCTTTCTTT.

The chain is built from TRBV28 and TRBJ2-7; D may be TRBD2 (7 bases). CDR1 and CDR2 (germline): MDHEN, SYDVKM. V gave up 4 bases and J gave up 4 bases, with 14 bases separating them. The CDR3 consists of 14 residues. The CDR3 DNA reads TGTGCCAGCAGTTCCGCACAGGGACTATACGAGCAGTACTTC. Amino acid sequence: CASSSAQGLYEQYF. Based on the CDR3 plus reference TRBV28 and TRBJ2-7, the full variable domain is DVKVTQSSRYLVKRTGEKVFLECVQDMDHENMFWYRQDPGLGLRLIYFSYDVKMKEKGDIPEGYSVSREKKERFSLILESASTNQTSMYLCASSSAQGLYEQYFGPGTRLTVT.

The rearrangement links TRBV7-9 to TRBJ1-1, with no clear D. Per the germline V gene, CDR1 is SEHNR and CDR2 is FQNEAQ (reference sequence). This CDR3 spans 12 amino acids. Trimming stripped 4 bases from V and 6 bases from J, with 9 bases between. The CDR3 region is CASSYQASEAFF. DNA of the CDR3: TGTGCCAGCAGCTATCAGGCATCTGAAGCTTTCTTT.

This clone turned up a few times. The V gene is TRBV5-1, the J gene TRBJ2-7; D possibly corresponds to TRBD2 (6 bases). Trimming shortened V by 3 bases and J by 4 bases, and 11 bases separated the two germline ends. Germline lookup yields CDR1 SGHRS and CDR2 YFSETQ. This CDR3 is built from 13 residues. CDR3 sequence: CASSWSGTYEQYF. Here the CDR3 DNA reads TGCGCCAGCAGCTGGTCTGGGACTTACGAGCAGTACTTC.

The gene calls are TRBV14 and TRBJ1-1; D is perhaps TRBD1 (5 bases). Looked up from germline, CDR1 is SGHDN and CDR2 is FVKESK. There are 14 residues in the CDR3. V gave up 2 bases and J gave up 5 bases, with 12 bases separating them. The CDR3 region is CASSQRQGSTEAFF. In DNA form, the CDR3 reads TGTGCCAGCAGCCAAAGGCAGGGTAGTACTGAAGCTTTCTTT.

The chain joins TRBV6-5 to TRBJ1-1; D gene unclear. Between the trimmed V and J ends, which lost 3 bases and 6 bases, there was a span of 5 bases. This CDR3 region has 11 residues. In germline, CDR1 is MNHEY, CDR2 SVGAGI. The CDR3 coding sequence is TGTGCCAGCAGTTATCGAGCTGAAGCTTTCTTT. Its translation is CASSYRAEAFF.

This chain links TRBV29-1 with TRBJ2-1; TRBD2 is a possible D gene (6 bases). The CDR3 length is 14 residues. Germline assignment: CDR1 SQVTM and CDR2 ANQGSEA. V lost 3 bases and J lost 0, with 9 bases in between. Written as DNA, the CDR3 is TGCAGCGTTGAGCGGGGCAGCTCCTACAATGAGCAGTTCTTC. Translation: CSVERGSSYNEQFF.

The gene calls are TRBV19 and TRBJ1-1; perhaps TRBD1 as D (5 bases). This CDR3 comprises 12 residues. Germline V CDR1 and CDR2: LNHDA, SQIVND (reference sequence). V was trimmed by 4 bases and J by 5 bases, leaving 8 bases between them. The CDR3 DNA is TGTGCCAGTAGTAGGCGGGGGACTGAAGCTTTCTTT. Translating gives CASSRRGTEAFF.

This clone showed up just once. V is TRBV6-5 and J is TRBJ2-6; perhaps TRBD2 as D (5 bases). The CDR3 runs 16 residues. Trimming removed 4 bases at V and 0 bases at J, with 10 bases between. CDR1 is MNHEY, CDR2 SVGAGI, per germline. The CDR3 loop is CASSLERGSGANVLTF. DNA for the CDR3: TGTGCCAGCAGTTTAGAACGGGGCTCTGGGGCCAACGTCCTGACTTTC.

The CDR3 coding sequence is TGTGCCAGCAGCTTAGCCCGCAACCCGGACAGGGGGGGGGAAAAACTGTTTTTT. It translates to CASSLARNPDRGGEKLFF. The chain carries TRBV7-9 and TRBJ1-4; 10 nucleotides align to TRBD1. The length of the CDR3 is 18 residues. The ends lost 0 bases at V and 8 bases at J; junction bases unmatched: 12. Germline lookup yields CDR1 SEHNR and CDR2 FQNEAQ (reference sequence).

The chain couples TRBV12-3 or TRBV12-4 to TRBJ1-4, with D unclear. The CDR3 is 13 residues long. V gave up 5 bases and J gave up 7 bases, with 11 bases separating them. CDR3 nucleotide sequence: TGTGCCAGCAGTAGTTATTACGGTGAAAAACTGTTTTTT. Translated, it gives CASSSYYGEKLFF.

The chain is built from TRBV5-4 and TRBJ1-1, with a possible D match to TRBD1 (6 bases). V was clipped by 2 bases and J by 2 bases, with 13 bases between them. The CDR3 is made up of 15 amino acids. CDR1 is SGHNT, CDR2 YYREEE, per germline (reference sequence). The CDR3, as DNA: TGTGCCAGCAGCTTAGGGGGGGCGGGAAACACTGAAGCTTTCTTT. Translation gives CASSLGGAGNTEAFF.

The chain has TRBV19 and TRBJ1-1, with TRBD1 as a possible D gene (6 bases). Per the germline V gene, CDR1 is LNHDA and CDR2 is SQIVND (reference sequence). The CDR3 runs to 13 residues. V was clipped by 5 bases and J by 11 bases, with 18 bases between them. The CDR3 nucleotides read TGTGCCAGTAGTGCTTCACAGGGTTCGGTGGCTTTCTTT. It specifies CASSASQGSVAFF.

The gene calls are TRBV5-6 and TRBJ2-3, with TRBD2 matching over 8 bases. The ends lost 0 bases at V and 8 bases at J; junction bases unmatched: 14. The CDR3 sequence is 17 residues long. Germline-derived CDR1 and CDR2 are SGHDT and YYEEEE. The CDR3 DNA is TGTGCCAGCAGCTTGGCGGGGGGGCTAGCGGTAGCAGGTACGCAGTATTTT. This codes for CASSLAGGLAVAGTQYF.

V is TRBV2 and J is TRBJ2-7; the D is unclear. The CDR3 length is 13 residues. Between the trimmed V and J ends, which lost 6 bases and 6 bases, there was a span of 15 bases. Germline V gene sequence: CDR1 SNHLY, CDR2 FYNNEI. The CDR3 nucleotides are TGTGCCAGCAGCCGCTCACTCCCTAGCGAGCAGTACTTC. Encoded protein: CASSRSLPSEQYF.

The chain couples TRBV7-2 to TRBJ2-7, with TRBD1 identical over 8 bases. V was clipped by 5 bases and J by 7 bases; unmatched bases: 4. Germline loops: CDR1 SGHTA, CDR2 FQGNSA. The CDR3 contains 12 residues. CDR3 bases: TGTGCCAGCAGCGTACAGGGGGGAGAGCAGTACTTC. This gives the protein CASSVQGGEQYF.

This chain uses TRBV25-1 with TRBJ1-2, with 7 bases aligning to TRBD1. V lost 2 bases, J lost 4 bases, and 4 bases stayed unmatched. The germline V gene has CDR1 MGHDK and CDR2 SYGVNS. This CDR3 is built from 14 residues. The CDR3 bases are TGTGCCAGCAGTGAACGTGACAGGGCCTATGGCTACACCTTC. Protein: CASSERDRAYGYTF.

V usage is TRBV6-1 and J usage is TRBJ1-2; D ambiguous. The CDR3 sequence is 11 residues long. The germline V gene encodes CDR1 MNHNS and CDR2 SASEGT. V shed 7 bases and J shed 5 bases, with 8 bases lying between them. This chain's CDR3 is CASTNGYGYTF. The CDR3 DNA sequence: TGTGCCAGCACCAACGGTTATGGCTACACCTTC.

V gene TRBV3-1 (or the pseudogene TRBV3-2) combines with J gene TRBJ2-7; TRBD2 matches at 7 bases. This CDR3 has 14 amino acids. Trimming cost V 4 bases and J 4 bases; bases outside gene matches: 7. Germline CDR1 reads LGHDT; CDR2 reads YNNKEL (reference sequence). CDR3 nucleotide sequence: TGTGCCAGCAGCCTTCGGGGGGTTGGTTACGAGCAGTACTTC. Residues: CASSLRGVGYEQYF.

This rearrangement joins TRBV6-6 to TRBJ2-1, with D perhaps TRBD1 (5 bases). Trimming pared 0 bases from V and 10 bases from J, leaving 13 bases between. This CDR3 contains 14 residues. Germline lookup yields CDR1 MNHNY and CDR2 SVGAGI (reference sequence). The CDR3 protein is CASSYSGPLDEQFF. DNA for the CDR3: TGTGCCAGCAGTTACTCGGGGCCCCTCGACGAGCAGTTCTTC.

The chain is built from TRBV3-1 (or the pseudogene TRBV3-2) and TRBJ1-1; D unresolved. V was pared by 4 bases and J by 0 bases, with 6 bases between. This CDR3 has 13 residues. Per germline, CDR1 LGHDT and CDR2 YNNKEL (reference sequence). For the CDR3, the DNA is TGTGCCAGCAGCCCCCGTATGAACACTGAAGCTTTCTTT. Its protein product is CASSPRMNTEAFF.

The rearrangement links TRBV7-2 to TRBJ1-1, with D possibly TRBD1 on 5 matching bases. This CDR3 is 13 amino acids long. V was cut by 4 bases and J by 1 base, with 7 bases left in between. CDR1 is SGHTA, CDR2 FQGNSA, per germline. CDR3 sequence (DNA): TGTGCCAGCAGCTCACAGGAGAACACTGAAGCTTTCTTT. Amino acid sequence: CASSSQENTEAFF. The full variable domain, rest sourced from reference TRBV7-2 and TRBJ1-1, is GAGVSQSPSNKVTEKGKDVELRCDPISGHTALYWYRQSLGQGLEFLIYFQGNSAPDKSGLPSDRFSAERTGGSVSTLTIQRTQQEDSAVYLCASSSQENTEAFFGQGTRLTVV.

CDR3 residues: CASSFNEWQPQHF. Written as DNA, the CDR3 is TGTGCCAGCAGTTTTAACGAGTGGCAGCCCCAGCATTTT. The chain carries TRBV27 and TRBJ1-5; D is unresolved. V was shortened by 3 bases and J by 7 bases, with 10 bases between the two germline ends. This CDR3 has 13 residues. The germline V gene has CDR1 MNHEY and CDR2 SMNVEV (reference sequence).

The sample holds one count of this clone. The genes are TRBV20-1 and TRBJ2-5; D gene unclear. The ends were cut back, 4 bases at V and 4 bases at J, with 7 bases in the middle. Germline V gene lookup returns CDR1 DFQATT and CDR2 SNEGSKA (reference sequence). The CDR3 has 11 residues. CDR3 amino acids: CSANSGETQYF. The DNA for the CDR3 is TGCAGTGCTAACTCAGGAGAGACCCAGTACTTC.

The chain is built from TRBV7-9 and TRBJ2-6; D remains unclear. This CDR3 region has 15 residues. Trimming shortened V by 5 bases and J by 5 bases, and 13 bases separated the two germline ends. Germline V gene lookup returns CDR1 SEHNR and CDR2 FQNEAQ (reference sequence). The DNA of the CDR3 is TGTGCCAGCAGCCCCGACCTAGAGTGGGCCAACGTCCTGACTTTC. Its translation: CASSPDLEWANVLTF.

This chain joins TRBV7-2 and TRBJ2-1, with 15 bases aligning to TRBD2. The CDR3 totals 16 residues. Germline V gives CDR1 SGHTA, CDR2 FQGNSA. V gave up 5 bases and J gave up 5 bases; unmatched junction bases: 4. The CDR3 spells CASSLGTSGGNNEQFF. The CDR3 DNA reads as TGTGCCAGCAGCCTCGGGACTAGCGGGGGGAACAATGAGCAGTTCTTC. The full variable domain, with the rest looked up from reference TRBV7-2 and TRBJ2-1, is GAGVSQSPSNKVTEKGKDVELRCDPISGHTALYWYRQSLGQGLEFLIYFQGNSAPDKSGLPSDRFSAERTGGSVSTLTIQRTQQEDSAVYLCASSLGTSGGNNEQFFGPGTRLTVL.

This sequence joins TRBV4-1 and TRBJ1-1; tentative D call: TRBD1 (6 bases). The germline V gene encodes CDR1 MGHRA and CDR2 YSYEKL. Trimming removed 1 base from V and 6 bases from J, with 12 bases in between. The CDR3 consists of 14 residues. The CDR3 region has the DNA TGCGCCAGCAGCCAAGTTGCGGGGGGCCCTGAAGCTTTCTTT. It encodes CASSQVAGGPEAFF.